This T cell receptor beta chain was documented in a study of early T cells in non-severe SARS-CoV-2 infection. Turning to the study itself: Chains were not paired, and sequencing was done on bulk RNA from unsorted whole blood. Study outcomes and limitations: VDJdb-based matching was biased toward anti-spike CD8 responses and missed private and CD4 specificities.

The library protocol tagged individual cDNA molecules with unique molecular identifiers. From the 5' RACE reads, TCRdb called clonotypes with MiXCR, one entry per CDR3 protein. The sample includes around 64,000 distinct CDR3 sequences, roughly 13% of them seen just once. This CDR3 is 12 amino acids long. V shed 8 bases, J shed 3 bases, and the junction held 2 bases outside the gene matches. Germline V gene data show CDR1 as MNHNY and CDR2 as SVGAGI (reference sequence). This clonotype came up a few times. Its antigen is unidentified. V is TRBV6-6 and J is TRBJ1-2; 8 nucleotides match TRBD1. The receptor comes from an adult who was a healthcare worker with PCR-confirmed SARS-CoV-2 infection or an uninfected control (not recorded which). The sample was whole blood, taken at baseline. The CDR3 loop is CASEDRDYGYTF. CDR3 in DNA: TGTGCCAGCGAGGACAGGGACTATGGCTACACCTTC.